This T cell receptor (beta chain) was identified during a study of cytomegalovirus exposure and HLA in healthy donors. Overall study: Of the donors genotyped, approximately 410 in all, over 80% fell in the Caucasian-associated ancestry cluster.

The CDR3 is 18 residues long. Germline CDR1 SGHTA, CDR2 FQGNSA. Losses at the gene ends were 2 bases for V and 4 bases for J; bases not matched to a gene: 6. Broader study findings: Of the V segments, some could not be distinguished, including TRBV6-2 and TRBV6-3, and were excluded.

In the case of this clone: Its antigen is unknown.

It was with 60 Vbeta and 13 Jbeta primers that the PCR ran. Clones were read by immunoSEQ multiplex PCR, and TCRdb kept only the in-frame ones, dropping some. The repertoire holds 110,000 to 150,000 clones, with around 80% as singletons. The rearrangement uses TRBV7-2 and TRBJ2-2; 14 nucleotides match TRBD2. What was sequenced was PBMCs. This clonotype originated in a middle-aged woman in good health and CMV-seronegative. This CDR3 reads CASSLWSGLAGVTGELFF. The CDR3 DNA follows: TGTGCCAGCAGCTTATGGTCGGGACTAGCGGGAGTCACCGGGGAGCTGTTTTTT.